The TCR beta chain described here comes from a study of response to subunit inactivated influenza vaccine. This clonotype was observed many times. TCRdb recomputed calls from the RT-PCR reads with MiXCR, one row per CDR3 protein. The sample has roughly 670,000 distinct CDR3 sequences, less than 15% seen once. Trimming cost V 6 bases and J 4 bases; bases outside gene matches: 3. This CDR3 region has 14 residues. Germline V gene data show CDR1 as MNHNS and CDR2 as SASEGT. V and J are TRBV6-1 and TRBJ2-5, with TRBD1 matching over 12 bases. The source was PBMCs from blood, collected 14 to 15 days before vaccination. The source of this sequence is a man over 45 who received an inactivated influenza vaccine. The CDR3 bases are TGTGCCAGCAGGGGGACAGGGGGCGGAGAGACCCAGTACTTC. Protein sequence: CASRGTGGGETQYF.